This entry lists 21 T cell receptor beta chains sequenced from one sample in a study of coeliac disease. Produced via immunoSEQ multiplex PCR; TCRdb's table is partial and in-frame only. The sample records roughly 7,000 clones, around 62% being singletons. Specimen: lymphocytes from the gut lamina propria. The origin of the receptors is a man aged 55-75 years with celiac disease on a gluten-free diet.

The chain joins TRBV7-3 to TRBJ2-3; 8 bases are shared with TRBD2. The V and J ends lost 5 bases and 5 bases, in that order; junction bases with no gene match: 21. The CDR3 runs to 19 residues. The germline V gene has CDR1 SGHTA and CDR2 FQGTGA. CDR3 sequence: CASSPKRGGRRGELDTQYF. The CDR3 nucleotides read TGTGCCAGCAGCCCGAAAAGGGGGGGGCGGCGGGGGGAATTAGATACGCAGTATTTT.

Within the sample, this clone is medium-sized. The chain uses TRBV6-1 and TRBJ1-1, with a tentative D call TRBD1 (5 bases). This CDR3 is 14 amino acids long. Germline lookup yields CDR1 MNHNS and CDR2 SASEGT. Trimming cost V 3 bases and J 1 base, with 9 bases left between them. Here the CDR3 reads CASSDYRKNTEAFF. For the CDR3, the DNA is TGTGCCAGCAGTGACTACAGGAAGAACACTGAAGCTTTCTTT.

This clone was seen once. V is TRBV10-3 and J is TRBJ2-5, with 8 nucleotides matching TRBD2. Germline V lookup: CDR1 ENHRY, CDR2 SYGVKD. The length of the CDR3 is 13 residues. J was trimmed by 5 bases and V by 5 bases; bases with no gene match: 4. The DNA of the CDR3 is TGTGCCATCAGTCGGGGGGGCCAGGAGACCCAGTACTTC. Its protein is CAISRGGQETQYF.

The chain employs TRBV20-1 and TRBJ2-7; no definite D call. From germline, CDR1 is DFQATT and CDR2 SNEGSKA (reference sequence). This CDR3 contains 11 residues. Trimming cost V 6 bases and J 3 bases, with 9 bases left between them. The CDR3, as DNA: TGCAGTGCCGAAGTACTCTACGAGCAGTACTTC. This encodes CSAEVLYEQYF.

The chain recombines TRBV5-8 with TRBJ1-5; D ambiguous. V was pared by 4 bases and J by 3 bases, with 17 bases between. The CDR3 has 16 residues. Germline CDR1 is SGHTS and CDR2 is YDEGEE. The CDR3 protein is CASSEGTGVLNQPQHF. The CDR3 DNA is TGTGCCAGCAGCGAAGGAACCGGGGTTCTCAATCAGCCCCAGCATTTT.

Worth noting for this clone: At one end, the junction sequence differs from germline, possibly due to a read error. The chain recombines TRBV18 with TRBJ1-2, with 9 bases matching TRBD1. Germline assignment: CDR1 KGHSH and CDR2 LQKENI. The CDR3 covers 16 residues. CDR3 loop: CASSPGRQGEAYGYSF. The DNA of the CDR3 is TGTGCCAGCTCACCAGGAAGACAGGGGGAGGCGTATGGCTACTCCTTC. Drawing the rest from reference TRBV18 and TRBJ1-2, the complete variable domain is NAGVMQNPRHLVRRRGQEARLRCSPMKGHSHVYWYRQLPEEGLKFMVYLQKENIIDESGMPKERFSAEFPKEGPSILRIQQVVRGDSAAYFCASSPGRQGEAYGYSFGSGTRLTVV.

By share, this clone ranks as medium-sized. The chain recombines TRBV7-4 with TRBJ1-2; no clear D. The V and J ends lost 1 base and 2 bases respectively, with 8 bases between them. This CDR3 region has 14 residues. In germline, CDR1 is SGHVT, CDR2 SQSDAQ. The CDR3 is CASSLVPVNYGYTF. As DNA, the CDR3 is TGTGCCAGCAGCTTAGTACCAGTAAACTATGGCTACACCTTC.

This chain links TRBV7-9 with TRBJ1-6, with D unresolved. CDR3 size: 14 residues. CDR1 is SEHNR and CDR2 is FQNEAQ in the germline V gene (reference sequence). The V and J ends lost 2 bases and 7 bases respectively, with 9 bases between them. The CDR3 spells CASSLIGGNSPLHF. CDR3 coding DNA: TGTGCCAGCAGCTTAATAGGAGGGAATTCACCCCTCCACTTT.

V is TRBV5-1 and J is TRBJ1-3; 11 positions match TRBD1. The V gene end was trimmed by 4 bases and the J gene end by 4 bases; junction bases not matched to a gene: 7. Germline loops: CDR1 SGHRS, CDR2 YFSETQ. This CDR3 is built from 16 residues. The CDR3 DNA follows: TGCGCCAGCAGCATAGGACAGGGGGCAGGCGGAAACACCATATATTTT. It yields the protein CASSIGQGAGGNTIYF. Full variable domain (outside the CDR3, taken from reference TRBV5-1 and TRBJ1-3): KAGVTQTPRYLIKTRGQQVTLSCSPISGHRSVSWYQQTPGQGLQFLFEYFSETQRNKGNFPGRFSGRQFSNSRSEMNVSTLELGDSALYLCASSIGQGAGGNTIYFGEGSWLTVV.

The rearrangement joins TRBV14 to TRBJ2-1; D perhaps matches TRBD1 (5 bases). The CDR3 has 16 amino acids. Per germline, CDR1 SGHDN and CDR2 FVKESK. The V end was cut by 3 bases, the J end by 5 bases, with 17 bases between. CDR3 sequence: CASSQVGTGPDNEQFF. CDR3 DNA sequence: TGTGCCAGCAGCCAGGTAGGAACAGGCCCCGACAATGAGCAGTTCTTC.

This clone was seen only a few times. Because it lacks the conserved phenylalanine or tryptophan at the end, this CDR3 is likely a read error. The limits of the CDR3 on the DNA are not certain, so only TCRdb's listed CDR3 is given. The rearrangement links TRBV20-1 to TRBJ1-4; the table's D call, TRBD1, was not checked against the DNA. Termini included, the CDR3 measures 11 amino acids. From germline, CDR1 is DFQATT and CDR2 SNEGSKA (reference sequence). The CDR3: CSARGPQGVEV.

CDR3 region: CASSEASGDLSEQFF. The CDR3 DNA follows: TGTGCCAGCAGTGAAGCTAGCGGGGACCTGAGTGAGCAGTTCTTC. This chain links TRBV6-1 with TRBJ2-1, with 8 bases that match TRBD2. Germline CDR1 MNHNS, CDR2 SASEGT. The CDR3 has 15 residues. The ends lost 0 bases at V and 9 bases at J; junction bases unmatched: 7.

This sequence joins TRBV25-1 and TRBJ1-5, with TRBD1 matching over 9 bases. The CDR3 runs to 16 residues. The germline V gene encodes CDR1 MGHDK and CDR2 SYGVNS. V was clipped by 6 bases and J by 3 bases; unmatched bases: 9. DNA for the CDR3: TGTGCCAGCAGGGACGGGACAGGGCCCAACAATCAGCCCCAGCATTTT. This translates into CASRDGTGPNNQPQHF.

The rearrangement uses TRBV28 and TRBJ1-2; D ambiguous. In germline, CDR1 is MDHEN, CDR2 SYDVKM. The CDR3 has 13 residues. Trimming removed 6 bases from V and 4 bases from J, with 12 bases in between. The CDR3 DNA reads as TGTGCCAGCAGAACACAGACCTCCTATGGCTACACCTTC. It encodes CASRTQTSYGYTF.

This clone was observed a single time. The rearrangement links TRBV11-2 to TRBJ2-5; D remains ambiguous. V dropped 1 base and J dropped 1 base, with 13 bases sitting between them. Germline CDR1 reads SGHAT; CDR2 reads FQNNGV. This CDR3 region has 16 residues. The DNA for the CDR3 is TGTGCCAGCAGCTTAGGCCCCAACTCCCCCCAAGAGACCCAGTACTTC. It translates to CASSLGPNSPQETQYF.

CDR3 bases: TGTGCCAGCAGCGTACCCGGTGGGGCCAACGTCCTGACTTTC. This gives the protein CASSVPGGANVLTF. V usage is TRBV9 and J usage is TRBJ2-6; no firm D call. This CDR3 is built from 14 residues. V lost 1 base and J 3 bases, leaving 5 bases between the germline ends. Germline values: CDR1 SGDLS, CDR2 YYNGEE.

This chain links TRBV6-4 with TRBJ1-2; TRBD1 is a possible D gene (5 bases). Trimming stripped 3 bases from V and 7 bases from J, with 12 bases between. This CDR3 comprises 13 residues. CDR1 and CDR2 (germline): MRHNA, SNTAGT. The CDR3 here is CASSEGGTLGYTF. The CDR3 DNA reads as TGTGCCAGCAGTGAAGGAGGGACGCTTGGCTACACCTTC.

This rearrangement joins TRBV6-1 to TRBJ1-2; no clear D gene. The V end was cut by 1 base, the J end by 1 base, with 4 bases between. The germline V gene encodes CDR1 MNHNS and CDR2 SASEGT. The CDR3 extends over 13 amino acids. In DNA form, the CDR3 reads TGTGCCAGCAGTGAAGGTCTTAACTATGGCTACACCTTC. Protein product: CASSEGLNYGYTF.

This CDR3 reads CASSLTGDYNSPLHF. In DNA form, the CDR3 reads TGTGCCAGCAGTTTGACAGGAGACTATAATTCACCCCTCCACTTT. V and J are TRBV27 and TRBJ1-6; D might be TRBD1 (6 bases). This CDR3 has 15 amino acids. V was pared by 3 bases and J by 3 bases, with 9 bases between. From germline, CDR1 is MNHEY and CDR2 SMNVEV (reference sequence).

Written as DNA, the CDR3 is TGTGCCAGCAGGGGACAGGGAGCCTACAATGAGCAGTTCTTC. Encoded protein: CASRGQGAYNEQFF. The V call is TRBV2, the J call TRBJ2-1, with TRBD1 identical over 9 bases. Per germline, CDR1 SNHLY and CDR2 FYNNEI. The V segment lost 6 bases and the J segment 2 bases; nucleotides outside the gene matches: 2. The length of the CDR3 is 14 residues.

The table lists this clone with a count of one. The gene calls are TRBV18 and TRBJ2-7; the D is unclear. The V end was cut by 1 base, the J end by 1 base, with 8 bases between. Germline V gene sequence: CDR1 KGHSH, CDR2 LQKENI. This CDR3 is 14 amino acids long. In nucleotides, the CDR3 is TGTGCCAGCTCACCACGCACAGAATCCTACGAGCAGTACTTC. The encoded protein is CASSPRTESYEQYF.